This TCR beta chain was identified in a study of T cell changes during pregnancy in multiple sclerosis. Trimming took 3 bases from V and 3 from J; bases not matched to a gene: 3. There are 15 residues in the CDR3. Germline-derived CDR1 and CDR2 are ENHRY and SYGVKD. Repertoires were generated with immunoSEQ multiplex PCR, while TCRdb's copy carries only in-frame clones and drops some. Among some 99,000 clones listed, 80% to 95% were seen once. This rearrangement joins TRBV10-3 to TRBJ2-3; the match to TRBD2 covers 10 bases. The receptor's source is a female donor with multiple sclerosis, enrolled in a pregnancy study. Sequenced here: peripheral blood, sampled after pregnancy. The CDR3 loop is CAISELAGRTDTQYF. DNA for the CDR3: TGTGCCATCAGTGAACTAGCGGGAAGGACAGATACGCAGTATTTT.